These 24 T cell receptor beta chains were all obtained from the same sample, sequenced in a study of cytomegalovirus exposure and HLA in healthy donors. The PCR contained 60 Vbeta and 13 Jbeta primers. Sequenced by immunoSEQ multiplex PCR; TCRdb stores in-frame clones only, minus some. The sample consists of fewer than 250,000 clones, about 79% of them appearing once. Sequencing input: PBMCs. These TCRs come from a man aged 18 to 30 in good health and CMV-seronegative.

This clone has only a few counts. The chain couples TRBV2 to TRBJ1-1, with D tentatively TRBD1 (6 bases). Per germline, CDR1 SNHLY and CDR2 FYNNEI. Trimming took 7 bases from V and 6 from J, leaving 15 bases between them. CDR3 size: 13 residues. DNA of the CDR3: TGTGCCAGCATTCGGACAGAGACAGCTGAAGCTTTCTTT. Its protein is CASIRTETAEAFF.

The rearrangement uses TRBV19 and TRBJ2-5; TRBD2 aligns across 8 bases. Per germline, CDR1 LNHDA and CDR2 SQIVND (reference sequence). The junction had 4 bases not matched to a gene; V was cut back by 0 bases and J by 4 bases. CDR3 length equals 15 residues. The CDR3 bases are TGTGCCAGTAGTATAGATCAGGCGGGGGGAGAGACCCAGTACTTC. Protein sequence: CASSIDQAGGETQYF.

This clone was seen a handful of times. This rearrangement joins TRBV30 to TRBJ1-1; D perhaps matches TRBD1 (5 bases). Trimming left V 0 bases short and J 8 bases short, with 16 bases between. Looked up from germline, CDR1 is GTSNPN and CDR2 is SVGIG (reference sequence). CDR3 length: 14 amino acids. CDR3 DNA sequence: TGTGCCTGGAGTGTGCTGCCAGGGAGGTCCGAAGCTTTCTTT. Residues: CAWSVLPGRSEAFF.

The CDR3 region is CASSSGGPQHF. The CDR3 DNA follows: TGTGCCAGCAGTTCAGGGGGACCCCAGCATTTT. V usage is TRBV6-5 and J usage is TRBJ1-5, with 7 positions matching TRBD1. Germline V gene data show CDR1 as MNHEY and CDR2 as SVGAGI. V lost 4 bases to trimming and J lost 10 bases; unmatched junction nucleotides: 1. The length of the CDR3 is 11 residues.

The V gene is TRBV7-2, the J gene TRBJ1-1, with TRBD1 matching over 8 bases. J gave up 6 bases and V 8 bases, and 8 bases lay outside the gene matches. CDR3 length: 13 residues. Per the germline V gene, CDR1 is SGHTA and CDR2 is FQGNSA. The CDR3 sequence is CASVDRGPAEAFF. CDR3 DNA sequence: TGTGCCAGCGTAGACAGGGGTCCCGCTGAAGCTTTCTTT. The whole variable domain, filled in from reference TRBV7-2 and TRBJ1-1, reads GAGVSQSPSNKVTEKGKDVELRCDPISGHTALYWYRQSLGQGLEFLIYFQGNSAPDKSGLPSDRFSAERTGGSVSTLTIQRTQQEDSAVYLCASVDRGPAEAFFGQGTRLTVV.

The rearrangement uses TRBV7-9 and TRBJ2-3, with D perhaps TRBD1 (6 bases). V lost 1 base to trimming and J lost 2 bases, with 13 bases between them. The germline gives CDR1 SEHNR, CDR2 FQNEAQ (reference sequence). The CDR3 is 16 residues long. The CDR3: CASSLDRANPTDTQYF. The CDR3 region has the DNA TGTGCCAGCAGCTTAGACAGGGCCAACCCCACAGATACGCAGTATTTT.

V is TRBV7-6 and J is TRBJ2-2, with 10 bases identical to TRBD1. V gave up 3 bases and J gave up 6 bases; unmatched junction bases: 7. The CDR3 consists of 16 residues. The germline CDR1 and CDR2 sequences are SGHVS and FNYEAQ. For the CDR3, the DNA is TGTGCCAGCAGCTTCCGGACAGGGGGATCTGCCGGGGAGCTGTTTTTT. Amino acid sequence: CASSFRTGGSAGELFF.

The gene calls are TRBV7-6 and TRBJ1-1; TRBD1 might be the D (6 bases). The CDR3 contains 15 residues. Germline CDR1 SGHVS, CDR2 FNYEAQ. V was clipped by 5 bases and J by 7 bases, with 20 bases between them. The CDR3 loop reads CASSPRTGNGVEAFF. CDR3 nucleotides: TGTGCCAGCAGCCCCCGAACAGGGAATGGGGTTGAAGCTTTCTTT.

V gene TRBV30 combines with J gene TRBJ1-4; tentative D call: TRBD1 (6 bases). V lost 4 bases and J lost 7, with 16 bases in between. The CDR3 contains 14 residues. Germline assignment: CDR1 GTSNPN and CDR2 SVGIG (reference sequence). CDR3 sequence (DNA): TGTGCCTGGAACCGCGGGGGCGGCGGTGAAAAACTGTTTTTT. This translates into CAWNRGGGGEKLFF.

J is TRBJ2-7 and V is TRBV18, with TRBD1 matching over 11 bases. The CDR3 covers 14 residues. The V gene end was trimmed by 3 bases and the J gene end by 6 bases; junction bases not matched to a gene: 4. Germline V CDR1 and CDR2: KGHSH, LQKENI. As DNA, the CDR3 is TGTGCCAGCTCACCCCGGACAGGGGGCACCGAGCAGTACTTC. It encodes CASSPRTGGTEQYF.

V usage is TRBV5-4 and J usage is TRBJ1-3; D is unclear. The CDR3 loop spans 14 amino acids. Per germline, CDR1 SGHNT and CDR2 YYREEE (reference sequence). Trimming pared 0 bases from V and 8 bases from J, leaving 12 bases between. The CDR3: CASSLGGSRDTIYF. In DNA form, the CDR3 reads TGTGCCAGCAGCTTGGGAGGCTCTAGAGACACCATATATTTT.

This clone was seen just once. J is TRBJ2-3 and V is TRBV2; 9 nucleotides align to TRBD2. V lost 6 bases and J lost 8; bases outside the gene matches: 9. The CDR3 runs 14 residues. Germline CDR1 reads SNHLY; CDR2 reads FYNNEI. CDR3 nucleotide sequence: TGTGCCAGCAGGGCAGGGAATAGCGGGAGTACGCAGTATTTT. Translated: CASRAGNSGSTQYF.

The chain links TRBV5-1 to TRBJ1-4, with 7 bases that match TRBD1. This CDR3 region has 15 residues. V lost 4 bases and J lost 12; bases outside the gene matches: 15. Germline CDR1 is SGHRS and CDR2 is YFSETQ. The CDR3 loop reads CASSLGGVGGGELFF. In DNA, the CDR3 is TGCGCCAGCAGCCTTGGGGGCGTAGGGGGCGGAGAACTGTTTTTT.

The table lists this clone with a few counts. The rearrangement joins TRBV19 to TRBJ2-7, with D unclear. Trimming pared 3 bases from V and 2 bases from J, leaving 11 bases between. Germline lookup yields CDR1 LNHDA and CDR2 SQIVND (reference sequence). The CDR3 is made up of 14 amino acids. The CDR3 sequence is CASSITPGTYEQYF. The CDR3 coding sequence is TGTGCCAGTAGTATCACCCCAGGCACCTACGAGCAGTACTTC.

This chain connects TRBV18 to TRBJ1-5, with D possibly being TRBD1 (6 bases). The germline V gene has CDR1 KGHSH and CDR2 LQKENI. V was cut by 3 bases and J by 0 bases, with 12 bases left in between. The CDR3 is 16 residues long. Written as DNA, the CDR3 is TGTGCCAGCTCACCTCGGGGGGCTTATAGCAATCAGCCCCAGCATTTT. As protein: CASSPRGAYSNQPQHF.

V usage is TRBV7-9 and J usage is TRBJ1-5; TRBD1 agrees at 9 bases. V was clipped by 1 base and J by 6 bases; unmatched bases: 4. The CDR3 has 15 amino acids. Germline CDR1 and CDR2: SEHNR and FQNEAQ (reference sequence). CDR3 sequence (DNA): TGTGCCAGCAGCTTAGGGACAGGGGAATCTCAGCCCCAGCATTTT. This sequence encodes CASSLGTGESQPQHF.

This chain uses TRBV6-5 with TRBJ2-2; D perhaps matches TRBD1 (6 bases). CDR3 size: 15 residues. Per germline, CDR1 MNHEY and CDR2 SVGAGI. Trimming took off 3 bases at V and 3 bases at J, with 11 bases between the two ends. CDR3 coding DNA: TGTGCCAGCAGTTATGGACAGTTGGACACCGGGGAGCTGTTTTTT. It codes for CASSYGQLDTGELFF.

The CDR3 reads CASENSDTGELFF. The CDR3 DNA follows: TGTGCCAGCGAAAATTCGGACACCGGGGAGCTGTTTTTT. This chain connects TRBV7-3 to TRBJ2-2, with D unresolved. Germline V gene data show CDR1 as SGHTA and CDR2 as FQGTGA. This CDR3 is built from 13 residues. Deletions cut 8 bases from V and 3 bases from J, with 10 bases between.

This clone has a single count. This chain links TRBV7-8 with TRBJ2-7; D perhaps matches TRBD1 (5 bases). Trimming removed 5 bases at V and 3 bases at J, with 11 bases between. Looked up from germline, CDR1 is SGHVS and CDR2 is FQNEAQ. The CDR3 has 13 residues. The CDR3 coding sequence is TGTGCCAGCAGCAGAGACAGAAACTACGAGCAGTACTTC. Protein sequence: CASSRDRNYEQYF.

The rearrangement links TRBV6-4 to TRBJ2-1, with TRBD1 matching 9 bases. V lost 5 bases, J lost 0 bases, and 11 bases stayed unmatched. Looked up from germline, CDR1 is MRHNA and CDR2 is SNTAGT. This CDR3 region has 18 residues. CDR3 loop: CASSPQTGGPYSYNEQFF. CDR3 nucleotide sequence: TGTGCCAGCAGTCCTCAGACAGGGGGTCCCTACTCCTACAATGAGCAGTTCTTC.

This chain uses TRBV5-6 with TRBJ2-5; a weak D match, TRBD2 (5 bases). The closer fit of TRBJ2-7 to the DNA end suggests the J call may be wrong. The CDR3 runs to 15 residues. Germline V CDR1 and CDR2: SGHDT, YYEEEE. CDR3 amino acids: CASSFRGAADYEQYF. CDR3 sequence (DNA): TGTGCCAGCAGCTTCCGCGGAGCGGCCGACTACGAGCAGTACTTC.

The table lists this clone with a few counts. The rearrangement joins TRBV5-6 to TRBJ1-3; 8 bases match TRBD1. J gave up 0 bases and V 3 bases, and 5 bases lay outside the gene matches. There are 16 residues in the CDR3. Germline assignment: CDR1 SGHDT and CDR2 YYEEEE. The CDR3 DNA reads as TGTGCCAGCAGCTGGACAGGGTTCGGCTCTGGAAACACCATATATTTT. This translates into CASSWTGFGSGNTIYF.

This chain joins TRBV10-3 and TRBJ2-5; the D gene is possibly TRBD2 (7 bases). The V end lost 8 bases, the J end lost 6 bases, and 19 bases lay between the germline ends. This CDR3 has 14 amino acids. Germline CDR1 ENHRY, CDR2 SYGVKD. CDR3 sequence: CAIAGAGAEKTQYF. For the CDR3, the DNA is TGTGCCATCGCGGGGGCGGGGGCCGAAAAGACCCAGTACTTC.

This clone was found once. The rearrangement links TRBV4-2 to TRBJ1-1, with D maybe TRBD1 (6 bases). Germline V gene lookup returns CDR1 LGHNA and CDR2 YNFKEQ. V was trimmed by 3 bases and J by 8 bases, leaving 10 bases between them. This CDR3 is built from 12 residues. CDR3 protein: CASSHPGQEAFF. The CDR3 DNA sequence: TGTGCCAGCAGCCATCCCGGACAGGAAGCTTTCTTT.